This TCR beta chain was recovered during a study of blood T cell repertoires in COVID-19 (dated by TCRdb to about 2020). Some background on the complete study: The collaborator samples originated in the United States, Italy and Spain and spanned the acute and convalescent phases of COVID-19. Samples came from the ongoing ImmuneRACE study (first 160 participants) plus 1,254 subjects from 6 global collaborators. Deeply sampled blood TCRbeta repertoires from subjects exposed to, actively infected with, or recovered from COVID-19 were included in the dataset. The sample metadata nearly always contained a de-identified subject ID, COVID-19 status, age in years and sex. The repertoires were released in a freely available public database intended as a resource for research on the immune response to SARS-CoV-2. Where HLA class I and class II types were available, the types were taken from metadata supplied by the sample provider, not from assay-based typing. The material from the prospective study consisted of cDNA or gDNA derived from T cells, B-cell-depleted T cells, or PBMCs. Results and caveats for the whole study, not just this receptor: Clinical and demographic metadata were provided uncurated, with the amount varying by source and participant.

The immunoSEQ Assay, a bias-controlled multiplex PCR, was used to amplify TCRbeta CDR3 regions from genomic DNA. Turning to the authors' computational methods: The number of nucleated cells in each sample was estimated from the amplification of reference gene primers within the assay. To quantify the absolute abundance of each unique TCRbeta CDR3 rearrangement, sequence reads were collapsed and filtered. Productive Simpson clonality was computed per sample as the square root of Simpson's diversity index over productive rearrangements. As stored in TCRdb, this immuneACCESS dataset retains in-frame rearrangements with V and J assigned. A fraction of the clones does not appear; measured against another copy, unresolved V genes explain less than half of the discrepancy, and the remainder lacks a known reason. V, J and clone size are taken as reported in that table, and D and trimming were inferred from the DNA itself. The sample yields 390,000 or so clones; about four fifths were counted once. Approximately 5% of the sample belongs to the ten largest clones.

Participants in the prospective study were aged about 18 to 95 years, lived in 20 to 30 United States geographic areas, and enrolled through a virtual design. To assign participants to cohorts, the prospective study relied on clinical history that participants themselves reported in a screening survey and a study questionnaire. ImmuneRACE Cohort 3 recovered participants were defined by two consecutive negative NP/OP PCR tests, healthcare professional clearance, or symptom resolution. In the prospective study, mobile phlebotomists collected whole blood, serum and a nasopharyngeal or oropharyngeal swab from each participant. Prospective study participants could optionally give additional blood draws and questionnaires over a 2-month period. Prospective study blood samples were shipped either frozen or at room temperature before DNA extraction. With regard to this clone: Its antigen target is currently unknown. Per-base qualities were not stored, and no clone one base away is much larger.

Reading the germline V gene gives CDR1 LGHNA and CDR2 YSLEER. V is clipped by 3 bases and J by 5 bases, and the sequence between their germline boundaries is 8 bases long. The CDR3 numbers 14 residues from cysteine through phenylalanine. Only CDR3 DNA remains: 42 bases, in frame from the first base. This clonotype was sampled from a woman in her forties or fifties who had recovered from COVID-19. The rearranged segments are TRBV4-3 and TRBJ1-6; there is no confident call for the D gene. Specimen: PBMCs or T cells enriched from blood (not recorded which). The nucleotides are TGCGCCAGCAGCCACGGAGGGCATAATTCACCCCTCCACTTT. This is translated as CASSHGGHNSPLHF.